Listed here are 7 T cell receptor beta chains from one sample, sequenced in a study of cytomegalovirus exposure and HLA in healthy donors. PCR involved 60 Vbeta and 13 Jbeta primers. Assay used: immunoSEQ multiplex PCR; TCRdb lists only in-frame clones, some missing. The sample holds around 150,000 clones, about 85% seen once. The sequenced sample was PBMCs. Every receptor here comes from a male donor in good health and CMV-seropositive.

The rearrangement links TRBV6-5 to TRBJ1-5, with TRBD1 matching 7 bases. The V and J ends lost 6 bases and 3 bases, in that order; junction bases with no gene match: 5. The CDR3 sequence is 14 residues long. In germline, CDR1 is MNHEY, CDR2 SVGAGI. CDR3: CASREDRDNQPQHF. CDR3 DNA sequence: TGTGCCAGCAGGGAAGACAGGGACAATCAGCCCCAGCATTTT.

The CDR3 spells CASSLPHRAEAFF. The CDR3 DNA reads TGTGCCAGCAGCTTACCGCACAGGGCCGAAGCTTTCTTT. This rearrangement joins TRBV11-1 to TRBJ1-1; D is perhaps TRBD1 (6 bases). Germline assignment: CDR1 SGHAT and CDR2 FQDESV (reference sequence). Between the trimmed V and J ends, which lost 2 bases and 8 bases, there was a span of 12 bases. The CDR3 totals 13 residues. Drawing the rest from reference TRBV11-1 and TRBJ1-1, the complete variable domain is EAEVAQSPRYKITEKSQAVAFWCDPISGHATLYWYRQILGQGPELLVQFQDESVVDDSQLPKDRFSAERLKGVDSTLKIQPAELGDSAMYLCASSLPHRAEAFFGQGTRLTVV.

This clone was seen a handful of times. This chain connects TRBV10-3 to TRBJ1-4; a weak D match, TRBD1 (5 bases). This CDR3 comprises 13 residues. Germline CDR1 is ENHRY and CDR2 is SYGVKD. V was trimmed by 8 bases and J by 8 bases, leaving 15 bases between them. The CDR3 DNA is TGTGCCATCGGCCGGGGGACTGAGGAAAAACTGTTTTTT. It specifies CAIGRGTEEKLFF.

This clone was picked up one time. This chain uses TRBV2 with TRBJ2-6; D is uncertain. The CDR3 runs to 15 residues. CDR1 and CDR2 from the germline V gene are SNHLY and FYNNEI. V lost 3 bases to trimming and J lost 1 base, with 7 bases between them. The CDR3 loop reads CASSDWRSGANVLTF. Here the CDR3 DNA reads TGTGCCAGCAGTGATTGGAGATCTGGGGCCAACGTCCTGACTTTC.

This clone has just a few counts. CDR3 nucleotides: TGTGCCAGCAGTGCCGAAATTAGCAACTATGGCTACACCTTC. Its translation is CASSAEISNYGYTF. The rearrangement joins TRBV2 to TRBJ1-2; no reliable D call. This CDR3 is 14 amino acids long. Germline V CDR1 and CDR2: SNHLY, FYNNEI. V lost 4 bases to trimming and J lost 2 bases, with 11 bases between them. Full variable domain (outside the CDR3, taken from reference TRBV2 and TRBJ1-2): EPEVTQTPSHQVTQMGQEVILRCVPISNHLYFYWYRQILGQKVEFLVSFYNNEISEKSEIFDDQFSVERPDGSNFTLKIRSTKLEDSAMYFCASSAEISNYGYTFGSGTRLTVV.

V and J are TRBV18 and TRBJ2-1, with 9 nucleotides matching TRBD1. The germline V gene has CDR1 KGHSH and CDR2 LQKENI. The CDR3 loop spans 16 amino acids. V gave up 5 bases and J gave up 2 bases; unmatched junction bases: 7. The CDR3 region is CASSSWTGATYNEQFF. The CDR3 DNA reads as TGTGCCAGCTCATCCTGGACAGGGGCCACCTACAATGAGCAGTTCTTC.

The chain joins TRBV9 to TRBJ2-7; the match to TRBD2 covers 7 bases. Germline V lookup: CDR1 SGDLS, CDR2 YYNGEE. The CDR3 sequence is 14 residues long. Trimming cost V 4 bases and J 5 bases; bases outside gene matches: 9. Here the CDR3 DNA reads TGTGCCAGCAGCCCAAGGACTAGGATCCACGAGCAGTACTTC. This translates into CASSPRTRIHEQYF.